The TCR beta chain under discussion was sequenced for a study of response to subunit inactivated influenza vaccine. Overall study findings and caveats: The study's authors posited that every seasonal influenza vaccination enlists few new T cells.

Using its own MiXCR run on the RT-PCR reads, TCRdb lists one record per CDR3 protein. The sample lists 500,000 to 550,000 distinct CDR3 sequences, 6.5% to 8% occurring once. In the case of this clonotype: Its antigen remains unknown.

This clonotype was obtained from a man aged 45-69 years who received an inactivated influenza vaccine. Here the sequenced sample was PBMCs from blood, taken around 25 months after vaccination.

The CDR3 DNA sequence: TGTGCCAGCAGTCCCCGCATAGGGGCGCTTTACGAGCAGTACTTC. It specifies CASSPRIGALYEQYF. This rearrangement joins TRBV28 to TRBJ2-7, with D perhaps matching TRBD1 (5 bases). The CDR3 contains 15 residues. The V end lost 5 bases, the J end lost 4 bases, and 18 bases lay between the germline ends. The germline CDR1 and CDR2 sequences are MDHEN and SYDVKM.